Below, 10 T cell receptor beta chains from the same sample are listed, as sequenced in a study of T cells in women clearing cervical HPV infection. TCRdb keeps only in-frame clones here, not all; method: immunoSEQ multiplex PCR. This table lists about 28,000 clones. The sample was blood buffy coat. The receptors originated from a woman between 18 and 75 years old with a cervical HPV16 infection that either progressed to CIN3+ or cleared (not recorded which).

A remark on this clone: From the germline J gene comes the end of the CDR3, since the read stops 3 residues before it. V is TRBV7-9 and J is TRBJ2-5, with TRBD2 matching over 9 bases. The CDR3 totals 15 residues. V dropped 2 bases and J dropped 6; count of bases not matched to a gene: 7. CDR1 SEHNR and CDR2 FQNEAQ come from the germline V gene (reference sequence). This CDR3 reads CASSLSSGGPKTQYF. The CDR3 DNA, read in part, is TGTGCCAGCAGCTTAAGTAGCGGGGGTCCTAAGACC. The variable domain in full, with the rest retrieved from reference TRBV7-9 and TRBJ2-5, is DTGVSQNPRHKITKRGQNVTFRCDPISEHNRLYWYRQTLGQGPEFLTYFQNEAQLEKSRLLSDRFSAERPKGSFSTLEIQRTEQGDSAMYLCASSLSSGGPKTQYFGPGTRLLVL.

As to this clone: The sequenced fragment ends 3 residues before the CDR3 boundary, so the rest is inferred from the germline J gene. V is TRBV2 and J is TRBJ2-5; D is perhaps TRBD2 (6 bases). The CDR3 is 16 residues long. CDR1 SNHLY and CDR2 FYNNEI come from the germline V gene. Trimming left V 2 bases short and J 1 base short, with 14 bases between. This CDR3 reads CASSESIMGGQETQYF. The DNA read from the CDR3 is TGTGCCAGCAGTGAATCAATCATGGGGGGCCAAGAGACC.

Note on this clone: The CDR3 end is not reached by the read, which stops 3 residues before it; the germline J gene fills it in. The chain is built from TRBV7-8 and TRBJ2-3; maybe TRBD2 (6 bases). CDR1 is SGHVS and CDR2 is FQNEAQ in the germline V gene. The CDR3 spans 14 residues. V was cut by 3 bases and J by 3 bases, with 10 bases left in between. The CDR3 here is CASSFLGTTDTQYF. CDR3 DNA, as far as it was read: TGTGCCAGCAGCTTCCTCGGGACTACAGATACG.

Concerning this clone itself: Coverage ceases 3 residues before the CDR3 finishes, and the germline J gene fills in the end. The chain has TRBV7-9 and TRBJ2-3; D is possibly TRBD1 (6 bases). The CDR3 is made up of 15 amino acids. CDR1 is SEHNR, CDR2 FQNEAQ, per germline (reference sequence). The CDR3 protein is CASSFGTPFQETQYF. CDR3 bases read: TGTGCCAGCAGCTTCGGGACACCGTTCCAAGAGACG.

As regards this clone: The CDR3 is cut off 3 residues early in the read; its end comes from the germline J gene. The chain uses TRBV7-2 and TRBJ1-5; D gene ambiguous. CDR1 SGHTA and CDR2 FQGNSA come from the germline V gene. V shed 5 bases and J shed 6 bases, with 14 bases lying between them. This CDR3 spans 14 amino acids. Here the CDR3 reads CASSPDHGVQPQHF. CDR3 DNA (partial): TGTGCCAGCAGCCCTGATCACGGGGTTCAGCCC.

Details on this clone: Sequencing ends 3 residues short of the CDR3 end; the germline J gene provides the rest. This chain joins TRBV7-9 and TRBJ2-5, with D possibly matching TRBD1 (6 bases). Per the germline V gene, CDR1 is SEHNR and CDR2 is FQNEAQ (reference sequence). This CDR3 has 13 amino acids. V lost 7 bases to trimming and J lost 5 bases, with 14 bases between them. CDR3 residues: CASTPRDTETQYF. The DNA read from the CDR3 is TGTGCCAGCACGCCCCGGGACACGGAGACC.

In the case of this clone: The read terminates 3 residues ahead of where the CDR3 ends, so the germline J gene completes it. This rearrangement joins TRBV7-2 to TRBJ1-5; TRBD1 agrees at 7 bases. Germline trimming cut 5 bases from V and 7 bases from J; bases unmatched to any gene: 2. This CDR3 is 12 amino acids long. CDR1 and CDR2 (germline): SGHTA, FQGNSA. The CDR3 loop reads CASSRDSQPQHF. Incomplete CDR3 DNA: TGTGCCAGCAGCCGGGACAGCCAGCCC.

To note about this clone: The DNA ends 3 residues before the CDR3 does, and the rest of the CDR3 is filled in from the germline J gene. Other DNA sequences in the same sample also yield this CDR3. The chain links TRBV2 to TRBJ1-3; D might be TRBD1 (5 bases). Trimming left V 4 bases short and J 4 bases short, with 11 bases between. This CDR3 is 14 amino acids long. Germline V lookup: CDR1 SNHLY, CDR2 FYNNEI. CDR3 residues: CASSAGSSGNTIYF. The part of the CDR3 DNA that was read is TGTGCCAGCAGTGCAGGGAGTTCCGGAAACACC.

Turning to this clone: The read terminates 3 residues ahead of where the CDR3 ends, so the germline J gene completes it. The J gene is TRBJ2-7, the V gene TRBV6-1; 7 bases are shared with TRBD1. The trim removed 4 bases at V and 3 bases at J, leaving 6 bases unmatched. Germline CDR1 reads MNHNS; CDR2 reads SASEGT. This CDR3 is built from 14 residues. The sequenced part of the CDR3 DNA is TGTGCCAGCAGTGTGGGACAGCGCAACTACGAG. This encodes CASSVGQRNYE. The full CDR3 protein is CASSVGQRNYEQYF.

Points on this clone: The CDR3 extends 3 residues past the end of the read, so its final part is completed from the germline J gene. The chain employs TRBV6-2 or TRBV6-3 and TRBJ2-7; maybe TRBD2 (6 bases). This CDR3 is 17 amino acids long. Germline CDR1 is MNHEY and CDR2 is SVGEGT. The V gene lost 11 bases and the J gene lost 5 bases, with 31 bases spanning the gap. CDR3 sequence: CAAGGVLGTHLGDEQYF. CDR3 bases read: TGTGCCGCCGGCGGGGTTTTGGGAACCCACCTAGGGGACGAG.